The rows below give T cell receptor beta chains drawn from one sample of a study of T cells in Graves' hyperthyroidism and ophthalmopathy. TCRdb independently ran MiXCR on the multiplex PCR reads; one entry per CDR3 protein. The table records about 540,000 distinct CDR3 sequences, 35% to 55% of them present only once. Sequences were obtained from peripheral blood or thyroid tissue (not recorded which). These receptors all stem from a woman under 30 with Graves' hyperthyroidism. CDR3s include the opening cysteine and the closing phenylalanine or tryptophan. The D gene is left open where the match is weak. Some rows mark clone size as missing; the rest say once, few, many or name a class of expanded clone.

abundance: .
j_gene: TRBJ1-1
v_gene: TRBV12-3/TRBV12-4
d_gene: .
CDR3aa: CASSYSGGANTEAFF
CDR3nt: TGTGCCAGCAGTTACTCGGGGGGCGCGAACACTGAAGCTTTCTTT

abundance: .
j_gene: TRBJ1-1
v_gene: TRBV20-1
d_gene: .
CDR3aa: CSPRWMNTEAFF
CDR3nt: TGCAGTCCCCGGTGGATGAACACTGAAGCTTTCTTT

abundance: few
j_gene: TRBJ2-7
v_gene: TRBV24-1
d_gene: .
CDR3aa: CATSPDADYEQYF
CDR3nt: TGTGCCACCAGTCCGGACGCAGACTACGAGCAGTACTTC

abundance: .
j_gene: TRBJ1-2
v_gene: TRBV7-8
d_gene: TRBD1
CDR3aa: CASSLGGPGGFGYTF
CDR3nt: TGTGCCAGCAGCTTAGGAGGCCCAGGGGGATTCGGCTACACCTTC

abundance: .
j_gene: TRBJ2-5
v_gene: TRBV29-1
d_gene: TRBD1
CDR3aa: CSADRGPAQETQYF
CDR3nt: TGCAGCGCCGACAGGGGGCCCGCCCAAGAGACCCAGTACTTC

abundance: .
j_gene: TRBJ2-2
v_gene: TRBV2
d_gene: .
CDR3aa: CASSEVATGELFF
CDR3nt: TGTGCCAGCAGTGAAGTGGCCACCGGGGAGCTGTTTTTT

abundance: .
j_gene: TRBJ1-5
v_gene: TRBV9
d_gene: TRBD1
CDR3aa: CASSPWDSPWPQHF
CDR3nt: TGTGCCAGCAGCCCATGGGACAGCCCTTGGCCCCAGCATTTT

abundance: .
j_gene: TRBJ2-7
v_gene: TRBV25-1
d_gene: TRBD1
CDR3aa: CASSAQDRAREQYF
CDR3nt: TGTGCCAGCAGTGCCCAGGACAGGGCCCGCGAGCAGTACTTC

abundance: .
j_gene: TRBJ1-4
v_gene: TRBV2
d_gene: TRBD1
CDR3aa: CASSDGTVGKLFF
CDR3nt: TGTGCCAGCAGTGACGGGACAGTGGGGAAACTGTTTTTT

abundance: few
j_gene: TRBJ2-6
v_gene: TRBV7-2
d_gene: TRBD1
CDR3aa: CASSARTGAGANVLTF
CDR3nt: TGTGCCAGCAGCGCCCGGACAGGGGCCGGGGCCAACGTCCTGACTTTC

abundance: .
j_gene: TRBJ2-7
v_gene: TRBV2
d_gene: .
CDR3aa: CASSEGRGDYEQYF
CDR3nt: TGTGCCAGCAGTGAAGGCAGGGGAGACTACGAGCAGTACTTC

abundance: few
j_gene: TRBJ2-2
v_gene: TRBV29-1
d_gene: .
CDR3aa: CSVGYRGDGGELFF
CDR3nt: TGCAGCGTTGGATACCGAGGAGACGGCGGGGAGCTGTTTTTT

abundance: many
j_gene: TRBJ1-5
v_gene: TRBV24-1
d_gene: .
CDR3aa: CATWGGDSNQPQHF
CDR3nt: TGTGCCACGTGGGGGGGGGATAGCAATCAGCCCCAGCATTTT

abundance: few
j_gene: TRBJ1-5
v_gene: TRBV2
d_gene: .
CDR3aa: CASSFSTGRDQPQHF
CDR3nt: TGTGCCAGCAGTTTCTCGACTGGGAGGGATCAGCCCCAGCATTTT

abundance: .
j_gene: TRBJ1-5
v_gene: TRBV19
d_gene: .
CDR3aa: CAWSVGGTGQPQHF
CDR3nt: TGTGCCTGGAGTGTCGGGGGTACTGGTCAGCCCCAGCATTTT

abundance: .
j_gene: TRBJ1-1
v_gene: TRBV7-2
d_gene: .
CDR3aa: CASSLIGRTNTEAFF
CDR3nt: TGTGCCAGCAGCTTAATTGGCCGGACCAACACTGAAGCTTTCTTT

abundance: .
j_gene: TRBJ1-3
v_gene: TRBV19
d_gene: .
CDR3aa: CASSIRRQDSVGNTIYF
CDR3nt: TGTGCCAGTAGTATCCGTCGACAGGACAGTGTGGGAAACACCATATATTTT

abundance: many
j_gene: TRBJ1-6
v_gene: TRBV9
d_gene: TRBD1
CDR3aa: CASSVEGQGVSPLHF
CDR3nt: TGTGCCAGCAGCGTAGAGGGACAGGGCGTGTCACCCCTCCACTTT

abundance: many
j_gene: TRBJ2-5
v_gene: TRBV24-1
d_gene: TRBD2
CDR3aa: CATSQTSGSVWETQYF
CDR3nt: TGTGCCACCAGTCAGACTAGCGGGAGCGTGTGGGAGACCCAGTACTTC

abundance: .
j_gene: TRBJ1-2
v_gene: TRBV2
d_gene: .
CDR3aa: CASSAETANYGYTF
CDR3nt: TGTGCCAGCAGTGCTGAGACAGCTAACTATGGCTACACCTTC

abundance: .
j_gene: TRBJ1-1
v_gene: TRBV2
d_gene: .
CDR3aa: CASSEAKTATGLF
CDR3nt: TGTGCCAGCAGTGAAGCCAAAACCGCAACAGGCCTTTTT

abundance: .
j_gene: TRBJ1-1
v_gene: TRBV9
d_gene: .
CDR3aa: CASSVDPTLNAEAFF
CDR3nt: TGTGCCAGCAGCGTAGACCCCACACTAAACGCTGAAGCTTTCTTT

abundance: .
j_gene: TRBJ2-5
v_gene: TRBV7-6
d_gene: .
CDR3aa: CASSSGLTGIQETQYF
CDR3nt: TGTGCCAGCAGTTCGGGACTCACGGGAATCCAAGAGACCCAGTACTTC

abundance: many
j_gene: TRBJ2-7
v_gene: TRBV29-1
d_gene: TRBD1
CDR3aa: CSVETGGEQYF
CDR3nt: TGCAGCGTAGAGACAGGGGGCGAGCAGTACTTC

abundance: many
j_gene: TRBJ1-6
v_gene: TRBV24-1
d_gene: .
CDR3aa: CATRSSGHDSPLHF
CDR3nt: TGTGCCACCAGGTCCTCGGGGCACGATTCACCCCTCCACTTT

abundance: many
j_gene: TRBJ1-5
v_gene: TRBV19
d_gene: TRBD1
CDR3aa: CASTGGYSNQPQHF
CDR3nt: TGTGCCAGTACAGGGGGTTATAGCAATCAGCCCCAGCATTTT

abundance: .
j_gene: TRBJ2-5
v_gene: TRBV5-1
d_gene: .
CDR3aa: CASSLGDGPRETQYF
CDR3nt: TGCGCCAGCAGCTTGGGGGACGGCCCCCGGGAGACCCAGTACTTC

abundance: many
j_gene: TRBJ1-4
v_gene: TRBV2
d_gene: .
CDR3aa: CASSLNEKLFF
CDR3nt: TGTGCCAGCAGCCTAAATGAAAAACTGTTTTTT

abundance: .
j_gene: TRBJ1-2
v_gene: TRBV7-9
d_gene: .
CDR3aa: CASSHPGGGYTF
CDR3nt: TGTGCCAGCAGTCATCCGGGAGGAGGCTACACCTTC

abundance: .
j_gene: TRBJ1-2
v_gene: TRBV10-3
d_gene: .
CDR3aa: CASRPTAQYGYTF
CDR3nt: TGTGCCAGCAGACCGACAGCTCAATATGGCTACACCTTC

abundance: .
j_gene: TRBJ1-5
v_gene: TRBV2
d_gene: .
CDR3aa: CASSEVNNQPQHF
CDR3nt: TGTGCCAGCAGTGAAGTCAACAATCAGCCCCAGCATTTT

abundance: .
j_gene: TRBJ1-2
v_gene: TRBV2
d_gene: .
CDR3aa: CASEQGRGGYTF
CDR3nt: TGTGCCAGCGAACAGGGTAGAGGAGGCTACACCTTC

abundance: .
j_gene: TRBJ2-3
v_gene: TRBV7-2
d_gene: .
CDR3aa: CASSLDGSGTDTQYF
CDR3nt: TGTGCCAGCAGCTTAGACGGGAGCGGCACAGATACGCAGTATTTT

abundance: .
j_gene: TRBJ1-1
v_gene: TRBV14
d_gene: TRBD1
CDR3aa: CASSEQGADTEAFF
CDR3nt: TGTGCCAGCAGCGAACAGGGGGCCGACACTGAAGCTTTCTTT

abundance: .
j_gene: TRBJ1-1
v_gene: TRBV7-9
d_gene: .
CDR3aa: CASSNGGYTEAFF
CDR3nt: TGTGCCAGCAGCAATGGGGGATACACTGAAGCTTTCTTT

abundance: .
j_gene: TRBJ2-7
v_gene: TRBV20-1
d_gene: .
CDR3aa: CSARDRFTSYEQYF
CDR3nt: TGCAGTGCTAGAGACAGGTTTACCTCCTACGAGCAGTACTTC

abundance: .
j_gene: TRBJ2-7
v_gene: TRBV11-1
d_gene: .
CDR3aa: CASSFAPNYEQYF
CDR3nt: TGTGCCAGCAGCTTCGCTCCTAACTACGAGCAGTACTTC

abundance: few
j_gene: TRBJ2-7
v_gene: TRBV5-1
d_gene: TRBD2
CDR3aa: CASRSDTGGYEQYF
CDR3nt: TGCGCCAGCAGATCCGACACGGGGGGTTACGAGCAGTACTTC

abundance: .
j_gene: TRBJ1-2
v_gene: TRBV5-1
d_gene: .
CDR3aa: CASSLGTAPDGYTF
CDR3nt: TGCGCCAGCAGCTTGGGGACGGCCCCCGATGGCTACACCTTC

abundance: .
j_gene: TRBJ1-5
v_gene: TRBV24-1
d_gene: TRBD1
CDR3aa: CATSASGQRNQPQHF
CDR3nt: TGTGCCACCAGTGCCTCGGGACAGCGAAATCAGCCCCAGCATTTT

abundance: .
j_gene: TRBJ1-1
v_gene: TRBV5-1
d_gene: .
CDR3aa: CASSLAAGQDTEAFF
CDR3nt: TGCGCCAGCAGCTTGGCCGCGGGGCAGGACACTGAAGCTTTCTTT

abundance: .
j_gene: TRBJ1-6
v_gene: TRBV29-1
d_gene: .
CDR3aa: CSVEGRGRNSPLHF
CDR3nt: TGCAGCGTTGAGGGCAGGGGACGGAATTCACCCCTCCACTTT

abundance: .
j_gene: TRBJ2-7
v_gene: TRBV12-3/TRBV12-4
d_gene: TRBD2
CDR3aa: CASSYTLAGDVYEQYF
CDR3nt: TGTGCCAGCAGTTACACACTAGCGGGAGATGTGTACGAGCAGTACTTC

abundance: many
j_gene: TRBJ1-1
v_gene: TRBV20-1
d_gene: .
CDR3aa: CSALLQGTEAFF
CDR3nt: TGCAGTGCGCTGTTACAGGGCACTGAAGCTTTCTTT

abundance: .
j_gene: TRBJ1-1
v_gene: TRBV7-9
d_gene: TRBD1
CDR3aa: CASSSRDRANTEAFF
CDR3nt: TGTGCCAGCAGTTCCCGGGACAGGGCGAACACTGAAGCTTTCTTT

abundance: .
j_gene: TRBJ2-7
v_gene: TRBV10-3
d_gene: .
CDR3aa: CAVTRRNSSYEQYF
CDR3nt: TGTGCCGTAACCAGGCGTAATAGCTCCTACGAGCAGTACTTC

abundance: .
j_gene: TRBJ1-1
v_gene: TRBV29-1
d_gene: TRBD1
CDR3aa: CSAGQVSFGNTEAFF
CDR3nt: TGCAGCGCGGGACAGGTATCATTTGGGAACACTGAAGCTTTCTTT

abundance: .
j_gene: TRBJ2-5
v_gene: TRBV29-1
d_gene: TRBD1
CDR3aa: CSVEAYRPPGQGRFNIETQYF
CDR3nt: TGCAGCGTTGAAGCATACCGGCCTCCGGGACAGGGGCGTTTTAATATAGAGACCCAGTACTTC

abundance: few
j_gene: TRBJ1-4
v_gene: TRBV7-2
d_gene: TRBD1
CDR3aa: CASSLDTGGSSEKLFF
CDR3nt: TGTGCCAGCAGCTTAGATACAGGGGGCAGCAGTGAAAAACTGTTTTTT

abundance: .
j_gene: TRBJ1-4
v_gene: TRBV5-4
d_gene: TRBD1
CDR3aa: CASSLQTGGVEKLFF
CDR3nt: TGTGCCAGCAGCTTACAGACAGGGGGCGTTGAAAAACTGTTTTTT

abundance: many
j_gene: TRBJ1-1
v_gene: TRBV7-2
d_gene: .
CDR3aa: CASSRQRDGRGAFF
CDR3nt: TGTGCCAGCAGCCGTCAACGGGACGGGCGAGGGGCTTTCTTT

abundance: .
j_gene: TRBJ1-1
v_gene: TRBV19
d_gene: .
CDR3aa: CASSPGSGQKGTEAFF
CDR3nt: TGTGCCAGTAGTCCCGGGTCGGGACAAAAGGGCACTGAAGCTTTCTTT

abundance: .
j_gene: TRBJ1-3
v_gene: TRBV5-1
d_gene: .
CDR3aa: CASSWGGQTGNTIYF
CDR3nt: TGCGCCAGCAGCTGGGGAGGTCAGACGGGAAACACCATATATTTT

abundance: .
j_gene: TRBJ2-5
v_gene: TRBV11-2
d_gene: TRBD2
CDR3aa: CASSPTSGSNVETQYF
CDR3nt: TGTGCCAGCAGCCCGACTAGCGGGAGTAATGTAGAGACCCAGTACTTC

abundance: .
j_gene: TRBJ1-6
v_gene: TRBV25-1
d_gene: TRBD1
CDR3aa: CASRKDRGYNSPLHF
CDR3nt: TGTGCCAGCAGGAAAGACAGGGGTTATAATTCACCCCTCCACTTT